This entry describes one TCR beta chain. Its antigen is unknown. The data derive from a study of shared clonotypes between healthy human individuals. Study context: The cohort comprised a couple of women and a few men. Their ages spanned 18 to 49 years. Study observations and caveats: Memory subsets generally showed lower estimated richness than naive subsets. Blood was the only sampled material, and tissue repertoires likely differ.

Here immunoSEQ multiplex PCR was the method, and the copy in TCRdb shows in-frame clones only, minus some. The sample includes some 630,000 clones, 72% seen only once; the top ten take about 1.8%. This sequence originates from a woman in her 30s in good health. Sequenced material: memory CD4+ T cells sorted from blood. The subset is: CD45RA-negative fraction.

The CDR3, as DNA: TGTGCCAGCAGCTACTCCTGGGACAGGGTTGGCGGCTACACCTTC. The encoded protein is CASSYSWDRVGGYTF. This chain joins TRBV7-9 and TRBJ1-2; 9 bases agree with TRBD1. V shed 4 bases and J 8 bases; nucleotides not matched to a gene: 11. Germline lookup yields CDR1 SEHNR and CDR2 FQNEAQ (reference sequence). The CDR3 has 15 residues.